This T cell receptor beta chain was recorded in a study of tumor-infiltrating lymphocytes in localized non-small cell lung cancer. Study summary: Resected tumor was paired with non-adjacent uninvolved lung from the same patient.

About this clone itself: The antigen is unknown.

The assay was immunoSEQ multiplex PCR, and TCRdb's table has in-frame clones only and misses some. Here the sample spans about 15,000 clones, roughly two thirds being singletons. Whole-study findings and limits: Tumor T-cell fraction from TCR sequencing was not associated with recurrence-free survival (p = 0.61). TCR sequencing covered a subset of patients with enough tissue.

CDR1 is MNHEY and CDR2 is SVGAGI in the germline V gene. The CDR3 runs to 14 residues. Trimming pared 6 bases from V and 5 bases from J, leaving 16 bases between. The clonotype was recovered from a human donor with non-small cell lung cancer. Sequenced input: lung tumor tissue. The chain employs TRBV6-5 and TRBJ1-2; the D is unclear. The CDR3 sequence is CASSTLDGEYGYTF. The CDR3 nucleotides read TGTGCCAGCAGCACTCTGGACGGGGAATATGGCTACACCTTC.